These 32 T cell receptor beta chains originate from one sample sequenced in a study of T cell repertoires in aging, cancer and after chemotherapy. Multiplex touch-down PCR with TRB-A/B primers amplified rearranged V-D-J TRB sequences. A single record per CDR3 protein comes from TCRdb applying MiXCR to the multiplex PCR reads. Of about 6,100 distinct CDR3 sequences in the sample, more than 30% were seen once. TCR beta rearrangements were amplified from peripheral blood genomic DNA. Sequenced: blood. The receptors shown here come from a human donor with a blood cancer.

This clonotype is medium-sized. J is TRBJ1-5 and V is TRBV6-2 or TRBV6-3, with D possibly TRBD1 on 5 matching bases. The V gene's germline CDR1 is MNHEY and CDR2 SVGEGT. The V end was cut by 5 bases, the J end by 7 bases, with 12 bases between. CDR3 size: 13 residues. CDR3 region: CASSLGGGQPQHF. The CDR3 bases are TGTGCCAGCAGTCTTGGTGGGGGACAGCCCCAGCATTTT.

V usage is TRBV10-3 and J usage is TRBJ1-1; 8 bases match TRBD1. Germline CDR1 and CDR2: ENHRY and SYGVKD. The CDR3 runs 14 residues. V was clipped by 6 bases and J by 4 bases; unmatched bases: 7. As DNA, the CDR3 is TGTGCCATCAGCTCAGGGGGCGGAATCACTGAAGCTTTCTTT. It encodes CAISSGGGITEAFF.

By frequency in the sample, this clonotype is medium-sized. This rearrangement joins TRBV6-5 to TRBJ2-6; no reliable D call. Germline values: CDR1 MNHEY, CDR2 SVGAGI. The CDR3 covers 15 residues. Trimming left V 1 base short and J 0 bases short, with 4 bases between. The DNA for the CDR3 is TGTGCCAGCAGTTACTTCTCCTCTGGGGCCAACGTCCTGACTTTC. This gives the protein CASSYFSSGANVLTF.

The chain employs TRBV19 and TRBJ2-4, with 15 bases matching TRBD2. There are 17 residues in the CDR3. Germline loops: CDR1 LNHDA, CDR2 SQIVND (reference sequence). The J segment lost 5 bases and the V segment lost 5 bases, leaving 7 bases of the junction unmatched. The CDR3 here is CASSYGLAGGGENIQYF. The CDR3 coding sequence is TGTGCCAGTAGTTATGGACTAGCGGGAGGGGGGGAAAACATTCAGTACTTC.

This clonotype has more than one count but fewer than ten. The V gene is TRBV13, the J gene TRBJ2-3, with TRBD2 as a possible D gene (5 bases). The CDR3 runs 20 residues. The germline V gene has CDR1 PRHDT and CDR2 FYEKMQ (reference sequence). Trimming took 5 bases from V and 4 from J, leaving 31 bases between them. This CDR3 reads CASSPAGEGTARAGPDTQYF. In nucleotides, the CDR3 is TGTGCCAGCAGCCCAGCAGGCGAGGGAACGGCGCGGGCGGGTCCAGATACGCAGTATTTT.

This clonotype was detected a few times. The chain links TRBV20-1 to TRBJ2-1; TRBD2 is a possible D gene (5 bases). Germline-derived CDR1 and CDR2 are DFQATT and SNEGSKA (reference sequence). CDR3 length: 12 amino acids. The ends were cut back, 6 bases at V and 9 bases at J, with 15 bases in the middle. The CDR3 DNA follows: TGCAGTGCCAGGCGGTGGAGGAGTGAGCAGTTCTTC. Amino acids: CSARRWRSEQFF.

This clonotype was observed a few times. This chain's CDR3 is CASSLGVGLNEQFF. The CDR3 DNA is TGTGCCAGCAGCTTGGGGGTTGGGCTTAATGAGCAGTTCTTC. V usage is TRBV5-6 and J usage is TRBJ2-1; no clear D. Trimming took 0 bases from V and 7 from J, leaving 11 bases between them. CDR3 size: 14 residues. Germline-derived CDR1 and CDR2 are SGHDT and YYEEEE.

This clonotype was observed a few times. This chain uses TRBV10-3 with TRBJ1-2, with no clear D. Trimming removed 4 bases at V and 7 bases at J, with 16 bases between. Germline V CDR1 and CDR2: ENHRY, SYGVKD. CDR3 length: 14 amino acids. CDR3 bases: TGTGCCATCAGTGCCCGGGCCGACTGGGGTGGCTACACCTTC. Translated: CAISARADWGGYTF.

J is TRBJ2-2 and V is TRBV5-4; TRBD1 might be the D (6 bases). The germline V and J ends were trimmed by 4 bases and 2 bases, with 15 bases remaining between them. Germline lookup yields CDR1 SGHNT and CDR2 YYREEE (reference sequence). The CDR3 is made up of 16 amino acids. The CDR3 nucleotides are TGTGCCAGCAGCCTGAACAGGGCTAGTAACACCGGGGAGCTGTTTTTT. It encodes CASSLNRASNTGELFF.

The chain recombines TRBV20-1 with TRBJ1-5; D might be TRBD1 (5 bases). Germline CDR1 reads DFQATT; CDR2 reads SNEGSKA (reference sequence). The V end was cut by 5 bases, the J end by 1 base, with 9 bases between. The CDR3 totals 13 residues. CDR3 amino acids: CSAQGVSNQPQHF. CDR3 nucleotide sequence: TGCAGTGCTCAGGGAGTCAGCAATCAGCCCCAGCATTTT.

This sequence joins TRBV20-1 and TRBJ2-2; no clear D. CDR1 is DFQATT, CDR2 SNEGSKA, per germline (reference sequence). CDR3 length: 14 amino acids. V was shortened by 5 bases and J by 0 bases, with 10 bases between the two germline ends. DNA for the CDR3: TGCAGTGCTGGGTTAGCAGCGAACACCGGGGAGCTGTTTTTT. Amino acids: CSAGLAANTGELFF.

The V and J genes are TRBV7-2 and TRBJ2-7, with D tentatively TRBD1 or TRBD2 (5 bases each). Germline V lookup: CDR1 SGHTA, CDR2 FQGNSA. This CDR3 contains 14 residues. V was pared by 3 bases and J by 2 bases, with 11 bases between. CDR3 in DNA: TGTGCCAGCAGCTTGGTCGGGGCTACCTACGAGCAGTACTTC. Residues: CASSLVGATYEQYF.

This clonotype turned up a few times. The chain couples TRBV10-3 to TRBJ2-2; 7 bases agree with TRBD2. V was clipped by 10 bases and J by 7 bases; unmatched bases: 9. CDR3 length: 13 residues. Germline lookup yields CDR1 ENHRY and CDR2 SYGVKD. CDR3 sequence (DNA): TGTGCCAAAAGCGGGATATTTGGCGGGGAGCTGTTTTTT. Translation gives CAKSGIFGGELFF.

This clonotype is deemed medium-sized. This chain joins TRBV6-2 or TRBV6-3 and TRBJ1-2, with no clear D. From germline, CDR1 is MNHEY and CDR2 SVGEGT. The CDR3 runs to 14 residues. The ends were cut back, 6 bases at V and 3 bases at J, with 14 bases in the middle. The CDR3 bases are TGTGCCAGCAGGTCGACGGTTGGGGACTATGGCTACACCTTC. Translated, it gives CASRSTVGDYGYTF.

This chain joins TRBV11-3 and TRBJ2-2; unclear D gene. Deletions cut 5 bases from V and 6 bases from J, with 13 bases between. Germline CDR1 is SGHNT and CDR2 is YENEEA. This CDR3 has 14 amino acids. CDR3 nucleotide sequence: TGTGCCAGCAGCCCAAACTCCCCACCCGGGGAGCTGTTTTTT. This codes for CASSPNSPPGELFF.

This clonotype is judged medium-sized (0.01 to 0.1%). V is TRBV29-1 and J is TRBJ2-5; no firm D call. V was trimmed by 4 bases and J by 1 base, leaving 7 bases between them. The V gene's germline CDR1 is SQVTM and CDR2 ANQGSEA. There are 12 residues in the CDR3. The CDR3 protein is CSVVGIQETQYF. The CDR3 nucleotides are TGCAGCGTTGTGGGTATCCAAGAGACCCAGTACTTC.

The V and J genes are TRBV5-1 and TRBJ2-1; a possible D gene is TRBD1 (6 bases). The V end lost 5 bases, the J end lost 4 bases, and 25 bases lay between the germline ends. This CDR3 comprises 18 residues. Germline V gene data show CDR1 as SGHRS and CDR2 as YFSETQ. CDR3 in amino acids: CASSFSLRGQVKYNEQFF. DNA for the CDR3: TGCGCCAGCAGTTTCTCCCTCAGGGGTCAAGTGAAATACAATGAGCAGTTCTTC.

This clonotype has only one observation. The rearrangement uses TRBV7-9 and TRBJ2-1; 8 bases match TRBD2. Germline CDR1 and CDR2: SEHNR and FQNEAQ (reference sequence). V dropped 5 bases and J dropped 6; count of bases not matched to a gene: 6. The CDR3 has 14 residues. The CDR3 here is CASSISGIFNEQFF. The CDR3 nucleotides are TGTGCCAGCAGCATTAGCGGGATTTTCAATGAGCAGTTCTTC.

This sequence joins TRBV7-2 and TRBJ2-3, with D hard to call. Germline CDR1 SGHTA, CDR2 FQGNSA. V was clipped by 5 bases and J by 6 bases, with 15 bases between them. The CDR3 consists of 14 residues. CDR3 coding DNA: TGTGCCAGCAGCCAAAGCCCGCGTGGGGATACGCAGTATTTT. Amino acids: CASSQSPRGDTQYF.

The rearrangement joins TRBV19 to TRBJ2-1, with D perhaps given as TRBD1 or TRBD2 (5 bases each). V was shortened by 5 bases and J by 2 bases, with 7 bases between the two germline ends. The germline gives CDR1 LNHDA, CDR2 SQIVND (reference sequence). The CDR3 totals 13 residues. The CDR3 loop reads CASSWDPYNEQFF. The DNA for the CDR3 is TGTGCCAGTAGTTGGGACCCCTACAATGAGCAGTTCTTC. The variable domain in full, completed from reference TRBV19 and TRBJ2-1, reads DGGITQSPKYLFRKEGQNVTLSCEQNLNHDAMYWYRQDPGQGLRLIYYSQIVNDFQKGDIAEGYSVSREKKESFPLTVTSAQKNPTAFYLCASSWDPYNEQFFGPGTRLTVL.

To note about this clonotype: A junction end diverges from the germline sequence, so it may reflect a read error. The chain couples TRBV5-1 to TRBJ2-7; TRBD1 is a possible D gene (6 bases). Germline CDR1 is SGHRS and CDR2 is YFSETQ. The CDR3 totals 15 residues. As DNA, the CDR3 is TGCGCCAGCCGCTTCGAGGGGGATATTAGGGACGAGCAGTACTTC. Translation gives CASRFEGDIRDEQYF. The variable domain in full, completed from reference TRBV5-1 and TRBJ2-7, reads KAGVTQTPRYLIKTRGQQVTLSCSPISGHRSVSWYQQTPGQGLQFLFEYFSETQRNKGNFPGRFSGRQFSNSRSEMNVSTLELGDSALYLCASRFEGDIRDEQYFGPGTRLTVT.

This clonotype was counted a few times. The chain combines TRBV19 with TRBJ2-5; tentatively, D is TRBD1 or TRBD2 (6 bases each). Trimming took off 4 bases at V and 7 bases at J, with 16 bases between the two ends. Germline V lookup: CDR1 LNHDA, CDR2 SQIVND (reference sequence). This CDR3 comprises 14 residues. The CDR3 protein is CASSTQGRGGTQYF. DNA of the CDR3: TGTGCCAGTAGTACACAGGGCCGGGGAGGGACCCAGTACTTC.

This CDR3 reads CASSYKNTEAFF. The CDR3, as DNA: TGTGCCAGCAGTTATAAGAACACTGAAGCTTTCTTT. J is TRBJ1-1 and V is TRBV6-5; unclear D gene. CDR3 size: 12 residues. Germline V gives CDR1 MNHEY, CDR2 SVGAGI. Deletions cut 3 bases from V and 1 base from J, with 3 bases between.

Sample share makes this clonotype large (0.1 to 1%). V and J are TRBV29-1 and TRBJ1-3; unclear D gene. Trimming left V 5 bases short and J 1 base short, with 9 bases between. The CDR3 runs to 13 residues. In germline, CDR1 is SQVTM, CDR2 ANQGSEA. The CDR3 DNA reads TGCAGCGTTACCCTCCGGTCTGGAAACACCATATATTTT. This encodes CSVTLRSGNTIYF.

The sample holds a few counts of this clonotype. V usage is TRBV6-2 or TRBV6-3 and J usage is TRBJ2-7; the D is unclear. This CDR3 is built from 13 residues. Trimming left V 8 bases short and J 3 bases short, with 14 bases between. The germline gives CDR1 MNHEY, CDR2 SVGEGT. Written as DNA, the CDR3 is TGTGCCAGCGCACCTGTCTCCCACTACGAGCAGTACTTC. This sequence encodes CASAPVSHYEQYF.

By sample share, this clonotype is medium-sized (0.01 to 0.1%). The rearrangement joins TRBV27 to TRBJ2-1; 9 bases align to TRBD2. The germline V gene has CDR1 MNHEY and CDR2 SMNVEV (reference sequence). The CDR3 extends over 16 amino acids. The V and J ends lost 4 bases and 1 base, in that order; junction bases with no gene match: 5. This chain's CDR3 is CASSSTSGRSYNEQFF. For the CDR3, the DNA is TGTGCCAGCAGTTCCACTAGCGGGCGTTCCTACAATGAGCAGTTCTTC.

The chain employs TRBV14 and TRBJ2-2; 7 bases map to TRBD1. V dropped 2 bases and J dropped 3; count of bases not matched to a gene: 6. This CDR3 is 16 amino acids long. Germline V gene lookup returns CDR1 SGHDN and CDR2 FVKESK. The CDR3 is CASSQTTGAYTGELFF. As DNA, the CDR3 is TGTGCCAGCAGCCAAACCACAGGGGCCTACACCGGGGAGCTGTTTTTT.

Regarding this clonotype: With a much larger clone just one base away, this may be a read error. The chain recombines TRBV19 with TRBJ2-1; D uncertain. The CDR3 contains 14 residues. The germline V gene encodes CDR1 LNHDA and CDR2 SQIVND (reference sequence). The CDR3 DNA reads TGTTCCAGTGGAAATGCAGGCCGCCACAATGAGCAGTTCTTC. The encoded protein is CSSGNAGRHNEQFF.

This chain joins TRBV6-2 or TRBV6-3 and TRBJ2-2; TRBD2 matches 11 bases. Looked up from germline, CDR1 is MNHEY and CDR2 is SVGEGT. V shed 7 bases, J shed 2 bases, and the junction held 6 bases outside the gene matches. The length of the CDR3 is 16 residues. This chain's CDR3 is CASKPLAGGNTGELFF. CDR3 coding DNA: TGTGCCAGCAAGCCGCTAGCGGGGGGTAACACCGGGGAGCTGTTTTTT.

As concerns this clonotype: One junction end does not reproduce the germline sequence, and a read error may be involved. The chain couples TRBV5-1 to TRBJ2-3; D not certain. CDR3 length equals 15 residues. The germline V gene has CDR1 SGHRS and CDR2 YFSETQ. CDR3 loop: CASSSGYRRLDTQYF. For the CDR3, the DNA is TGTGCCAGCAGCTCCGGGTATCGACGCCTAGATACGCAGTATTTT. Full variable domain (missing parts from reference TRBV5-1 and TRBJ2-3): KAGVTQTPRYLIKTRGQQVTLSCSPISGHRSVSWYQQTPGQGLQFLFEYFSETQRNKGNFPGRFSGRQFSNSRSEMNVSTLELGDSALYLCASSSGYRRLDTQYFGPGTRLTVL.

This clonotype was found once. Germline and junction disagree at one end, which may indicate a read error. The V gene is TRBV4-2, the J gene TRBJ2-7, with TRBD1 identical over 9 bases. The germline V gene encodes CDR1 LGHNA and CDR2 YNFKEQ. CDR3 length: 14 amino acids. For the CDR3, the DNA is TGCGCCAGCAGCAGGGGGACAGGGAACCGCGAGCAGTACTTC. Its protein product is CASSRGTGNREQYF.

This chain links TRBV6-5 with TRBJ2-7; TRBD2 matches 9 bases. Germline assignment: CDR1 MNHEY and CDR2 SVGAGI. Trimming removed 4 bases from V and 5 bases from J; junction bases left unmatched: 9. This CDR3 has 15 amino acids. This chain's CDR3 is CASSSAGTSSHEQYF. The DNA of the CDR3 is TGTGCCAGCAGTTCAGCCGGGACTAGCAGCCACGAGCAGTACTTC.